This record looks at one TCR beta chain sequence and its context. The CDR3 has 14 amino acids. CDR1 is SGDLS and CDR2 is YYNGEE in the germline V gene. Trimming left V 3 bases short and J 5 bases short, with 11 bases between. The repertoire was sequenced with immunoSEQ multiplex PCR; TCRdb's copy has only in-frame clones and lacks some. The repertoire holds around 110,000 clones, with around 90% as singletons. This entry comes from a study of OX40 agonist ivuxolimab in advanced cancers. Specimen: CD4+ or CD8+ T cells sorted from blood, collected in a trial of the OX40 agonist ivuxolimab. The source of this sequence is an adult with an advanced solid tumor such as melanoma, head and neck, liver or kidney cancer. V and J are TRBV9 and TRBJ1-4; D uncertain. The CDR3 DNA is TGTGCCAGCAGCGCCAAAAGGGAAAATGAAAAACTGTTTTTT. Residues: CASSAKRENEKLFF.